Following are 5 T cell receptor beta chains from one sample sequenced in a study of human T cells and chemical hapten exposure. TCRdb ran MiXCR on the RACE reads and lists one entry per CDR3 protein. Of under 150,000 distinct CDR3 sequences listed, about 12% are singletons. Sample time point: patch test 1, 2 weeks after DPC sensitization. Specified treatment: therapeutic diphenylcyclopropenone sensitization with weekly scalp DPC. This sample comprised whole blood, obtained in connection with sensitization to the hapten diphenylcyclopropenone (DPC). The receptors here all came from a woman between 45 and 60 years old with alopecia areata. Some clones in this sample may be carry-over from other donors' samples.

This clonotype was detected once. This chain uses TRBV29-1 with TRBJ2-5, with D maybe TRBD2 (5 bases). Germline-derived CDR1 and CDR2 are SQVTM and ANQGSEA. CDR3 length equals 13 residues. Trimming cost V 7 bases and J 5 bases, with 17 bases left between them. The CDR3 DNA reads as TGCAGCGCCACGGGGTATATGAGGGAGACCCAGTACTTC. Translation gives CSATGYMRETQYF.

The V call is TRBV18, the J call TRBJ2-5; D ambiguous. CDR3 length: 14 amino acids. Germline V gene data show CDR1 as KGHSH and CDR2 as LQKENI. Trimming stripped 4 bases from V and 2 bases from J, with 11 bases between. In nucleotides, the CDR3 is TGTGCCAGCTCACTTATGGCGGTTCAAGAGACCCAGTACTTC. Encoded protein: CASSLMAVQETQYF.

This clonotype was recorded at least ten times. V is TRBV18 and J is TRBJ2-1, with D possibly TRBD2 on 5 matching bases. The CDR3 spans 14 residues. Germline CDR1 KGHSH, CDR2 LQKENI. Trimming shortened V by 0 bases and J by 6 bases, and 9 bases separated the two germline ends. The CDR3 DNA follows: TGTGCCAGCTCACCACCCGGACTGCCCAATGAGCAGTTCTTC. Translating gives CASSPPGLPNEQFF. The full variable domain, completed using reference TRBV18 and TRBJ2-1, is NAGVMQNPRHLVRRRGQEARLRCSPMKGHSHVYWYRQLPEEGLKFMVYLQKENIIDESGMPKERFSAEFPKEGPSILRIQQVVRGDSAAYFCASSPPGLPNEQFFGPGTRLTVL.

This clonotype was recorded many times. The genes are TRBV6-1 and TRBJ1-5; D is undetermined. CDR3 length: 15 amino acids. Germline loops: CDR1 MNHNS, CDR2 SASEGT. The V end lost 2 bases, the J end lost 2 bases, and 10 bases lay between the germline ends. CDR3 nucleotides: TGTGCCAGCAGTGAATGGGCCAGCGGCAATCAGCCCCAGCATTTT. Residues: CASSEWASGNQPQHF.

A few counts support this clonotype. V usage is TRBV15 and J usage is TRBJ1-1, with D perhaps TRBD1 (5 bases). The CDR3 length is 13 residues. V dropped 5 bases and J dropped 0 bases, with 7 bases sitting between them. Germline V gives CDR1 LNHNV, CDR2 YYDKDF (reference sequence). The DNA for the CDR3 is TGTGCCACCAGCGGACATGTGAACACTGAAGCTTTCTTT. Amino acids: CATSGHVNTEAFF.